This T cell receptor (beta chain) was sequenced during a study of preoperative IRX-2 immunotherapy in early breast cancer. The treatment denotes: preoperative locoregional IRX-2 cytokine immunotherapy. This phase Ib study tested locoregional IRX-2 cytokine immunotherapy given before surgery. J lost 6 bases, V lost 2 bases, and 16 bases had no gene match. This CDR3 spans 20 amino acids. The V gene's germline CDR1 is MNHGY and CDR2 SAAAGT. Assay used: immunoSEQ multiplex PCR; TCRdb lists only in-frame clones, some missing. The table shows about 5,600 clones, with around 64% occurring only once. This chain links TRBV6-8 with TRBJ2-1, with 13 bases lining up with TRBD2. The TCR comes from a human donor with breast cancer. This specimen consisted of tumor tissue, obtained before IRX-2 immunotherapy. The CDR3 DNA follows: TGTGCCAGCAGTTACGAGCAAGAGTGGACTAGCGGGGGTGTAGTCAATGAGCAGTTCTTC. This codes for CASSYEQEWTSGGVVNEQFF.